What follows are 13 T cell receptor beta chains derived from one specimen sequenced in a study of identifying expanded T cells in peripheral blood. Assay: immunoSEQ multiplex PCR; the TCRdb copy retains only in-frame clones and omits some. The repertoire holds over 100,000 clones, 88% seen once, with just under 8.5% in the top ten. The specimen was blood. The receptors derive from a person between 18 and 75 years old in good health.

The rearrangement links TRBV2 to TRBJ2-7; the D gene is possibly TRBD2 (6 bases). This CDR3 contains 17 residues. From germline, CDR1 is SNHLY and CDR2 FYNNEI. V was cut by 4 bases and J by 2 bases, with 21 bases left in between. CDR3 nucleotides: TGTGCCAGCAGTGTAACTCGGGAGTGGGAGTCCACCTACGAGCAGTACTTC. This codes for CASSVTREWESTYEQYF.

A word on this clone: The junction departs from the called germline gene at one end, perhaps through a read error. The CDR3 sequence: CASSLNGRGQTF. Written as DNA, the CDR3 is TGTGCCAGCAGCTTAAATGGCAGGGGGCAAACCTTT. The rearrangement joins TRBV11-1 to TRBJ1-1; 8 bases align to TRBD1. The CDR3 covers 12 residues. Looked up from germline, CDR1 is SGHAT and CDR2 is FQDESV (reference sequence).

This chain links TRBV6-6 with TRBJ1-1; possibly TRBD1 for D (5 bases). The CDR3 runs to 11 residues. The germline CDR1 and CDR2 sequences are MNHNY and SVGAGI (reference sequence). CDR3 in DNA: TGTGCGGACGGGGCGGTCACTGAAGCTTTCTTT. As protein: CADGAVTEAFF.

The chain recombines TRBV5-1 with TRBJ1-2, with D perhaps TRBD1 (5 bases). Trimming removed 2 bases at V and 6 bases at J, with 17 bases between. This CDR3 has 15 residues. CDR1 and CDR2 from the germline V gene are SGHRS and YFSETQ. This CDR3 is CASSFSQGRGNGYTF. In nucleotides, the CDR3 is TGCGCCAGCAGCTTTTCTCAGGGACGAGGGAATGGCTACACCTTC.

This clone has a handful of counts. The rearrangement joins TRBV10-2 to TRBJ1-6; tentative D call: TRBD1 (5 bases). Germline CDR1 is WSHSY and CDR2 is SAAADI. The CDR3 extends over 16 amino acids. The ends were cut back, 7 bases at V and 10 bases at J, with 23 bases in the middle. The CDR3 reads CASKTPVGPGGSPLHF. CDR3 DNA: TGCGCCAGCAAAACCCCAGTAGGTCCGGGGGGATCACCCCTCCACTTT.

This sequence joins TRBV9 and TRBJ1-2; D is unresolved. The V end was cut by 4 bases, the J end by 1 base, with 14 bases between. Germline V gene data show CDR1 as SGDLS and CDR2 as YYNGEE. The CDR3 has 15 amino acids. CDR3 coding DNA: TGTGCCAGCAGCCTAGTCGGAGGAATTAACTATGGCTACACCTTC. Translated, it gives CASSLVGGINYGYTF.

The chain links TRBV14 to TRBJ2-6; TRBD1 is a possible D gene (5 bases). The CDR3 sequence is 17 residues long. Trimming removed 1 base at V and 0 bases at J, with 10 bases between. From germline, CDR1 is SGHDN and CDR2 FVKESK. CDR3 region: CASSQATGYSGANVLTF. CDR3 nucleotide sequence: TGTGCCAGCAGCCAAGCCACAGGATACTCTGGGGCCAACGTCCTGACTTTC. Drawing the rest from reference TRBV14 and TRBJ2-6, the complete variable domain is EAGVTQFPSHSVIEKGQTVTLRCDPISGHDNLYWYRRVMGKEIKFLLHFVKESKQDESGMPNNRFLAERTGGTYSTLKVQPAELEDSGVYFCASSQATGYSGANVLTFGAGSRLTVL.

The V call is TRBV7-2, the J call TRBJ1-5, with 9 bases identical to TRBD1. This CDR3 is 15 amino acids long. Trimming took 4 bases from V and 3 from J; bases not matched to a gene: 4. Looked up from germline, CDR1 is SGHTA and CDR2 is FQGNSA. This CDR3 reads CASSSGTGYNQPQHF. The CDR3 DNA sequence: TGTGCCAGCAGCTCCGGGACAGGGTACAATCAGCCCCAGCATTTT.

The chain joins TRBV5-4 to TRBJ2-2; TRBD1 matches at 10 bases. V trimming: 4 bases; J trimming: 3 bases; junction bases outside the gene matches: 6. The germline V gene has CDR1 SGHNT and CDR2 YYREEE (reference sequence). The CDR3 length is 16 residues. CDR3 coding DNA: TGTGCCAGCAGCCCTTGGACAGGGGGGTACACCGGGGAGCTGTTTTTT. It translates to CASSPWTGGYTGELFF.

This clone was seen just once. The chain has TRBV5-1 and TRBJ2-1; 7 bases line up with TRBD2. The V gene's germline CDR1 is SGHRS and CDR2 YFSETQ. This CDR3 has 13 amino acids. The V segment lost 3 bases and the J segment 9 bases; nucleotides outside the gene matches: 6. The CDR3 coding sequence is TGCGCCAGCAGCTGGTCCGGGGAGGGTGAGCAGTTCTTC. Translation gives CASSWSGEGEQFF.

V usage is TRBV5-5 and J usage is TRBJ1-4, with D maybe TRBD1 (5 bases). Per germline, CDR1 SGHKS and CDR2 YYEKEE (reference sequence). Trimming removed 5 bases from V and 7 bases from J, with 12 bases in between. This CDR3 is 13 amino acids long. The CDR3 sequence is CASSQGRVEKLFF. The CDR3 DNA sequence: TGTGCCAGCAGTCAGGGACGGGTTGAAAAACTGTTTTTT.

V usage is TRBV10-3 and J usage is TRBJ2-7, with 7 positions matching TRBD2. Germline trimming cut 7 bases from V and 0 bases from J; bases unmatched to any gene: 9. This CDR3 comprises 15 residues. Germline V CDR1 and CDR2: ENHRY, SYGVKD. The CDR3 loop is CAIKDPGTTSYEQYF. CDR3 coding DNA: TGTGCCATCAAGGACCCCGGGACTACCTCCTACGAGCAGTACTTC.

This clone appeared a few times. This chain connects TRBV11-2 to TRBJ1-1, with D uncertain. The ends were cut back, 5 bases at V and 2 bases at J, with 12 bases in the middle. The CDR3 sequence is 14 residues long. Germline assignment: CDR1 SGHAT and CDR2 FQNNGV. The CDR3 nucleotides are TGTGCCAGCAGCCTGGCGTGGGGAAACACTGAAGCTTTCTTT. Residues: CASSLAWGNTEAFF.